The clone carrying this T cell receptor beta chain was found a few times. Its antigen is still unknown. This record belongs to a study of cytomegalovirus exposure and HLA in healthy donors. The study ran its PCR with 60 Vbeta and 13 Jbeta primers. The repertoire was sequenced with immunoSEQ multiplex PCR; TCRdb's copy has only in-frame clones and lacks some. The data contain approximately 190,000 clones, approximately 81% of them singletons. Notes on the study in general: A few CMV-associated chains proved CMV antigen-specific in vitro.

Material: PBMCs. The receptor was derived from a man between 50 and 59 years old in good health and CMV-seronegative.

The CDR3 is CASSPTSRGGQETQYF. The CDR3, as DNA: TGTGCCAGCAGCCCCACCTCCCGGGGGGGCCAAGAGACCCAGTACTTC. This chain joins TRBV5-4 and TRBJ2-5; 8 bases line up with TRBD2. The CDR3 contains 16 residues. Germline CDR1 is SGHNT and CDR2 is YYREEE (reference sequence). Germline trimming cut 4 bases from V and 1 base from J; bases unmatched to any gene: 9.